This T cell receptor (beta chain) stems from a study of tumor-infiltrating lymphocytes in localized non-small cell lung cancer. Study information: Some samples were collected after neoadjuvant chemotherapy; smokers, never-smokers and several histologies were included. The study, taken as a whole, reports: Each assay used a separate piece of the same tissue. T-cell fraction did not differ between immunotypes IM1 and IM2.

The CDR3 runs to 18 residues. V lost 2 bases to trimming and J lost 1 base, with 21 bases between them. The germline gives CDR1 LNHDA, CDR2 SQIVND (reference sequence). This clone was seen just once. Its antigen remains unknown. TCRdb's table, derived via immunoSEQ multiplex PCR, lists solely in-frame clones and lacks some. The sample includes approximately 17,000 clones, over 70% seen only once; the top ten take around 5.2%. The receptor comes from a human donor with non-small cell lung cancer. Sequenced: lung tumor tissue. V gene TRBV19 combines with J gene TRBJ2-7; TRBD2 might be the D (6 bases). The CDR3 spells CASSIRWRAGMRSYEQYF. The DNA of the CDR3 is TGTGCCAGTAGTATAAGGTGGAGGGCGGGCATGAGGTCCTACGAGCAGTACTTC.